The clone carrying this T cell receptor (beta chain) has just a few counts. Its antigen is unknown. As for time point: newly diagnosed GD, antithyroid drugs for less than 3 months. From PBMCs, RNA was extracted and then used to make the TCR library. As collected, the peripheral blood samples measured 7.5 to 10 milliliters each and went into EDTA tubes. In building TCR beta libraries, iRepertoire HTBI primers were used together with Arm-PCR of CDR3 regions. MiXCR, applied by TCRdb to the multiplex PCR reads, yields one record per CDR3 protein. In the table there are about 530,000 distinct CDR3 sequences, 15% to 20% of which are singletons. The data stem from a study of regulatory T cells in long-lasting Graves disease. Study-wide background: Graves' cases, newly diagnosed, had used antithyroid drugs under 3 months. Findings and limits, study-wide: Persistent Graves' cases showed lower TCR diversity than newly diagnosed cases.

The CDR3 sequence is 15 residues long. V was pared by 0 bases and J by 10 bases, with 3 bases of the junction left unmatched. The data also belong to a second study, concerning T cells in Graves' hyperthyroidism and ophthalmopathy.

This sequence was found in a woman aged 35-65 years with Graves disease. The chain is built from TRBV12-3 or TRBV12-4 and TRBJ2-6, with TRBD1 matching 10 bases. Sequencing was performed on peripheral blood mononuclear cells (PBMCs), taken at new diagnosis, from a patient treated with antithyroid drugs. This chain's CDR3 is CASSLAAGQGNVLTF. The CDR3 DNA sequence: TGTGCCAGCAGTTTAGCGGCGGGACAGGGGAACGTCCTGACTTTC.